These T cell receptor beta chains were read from a single sample in a study of PD-L1 blockade in urothelial cancer. Sequencing used immunoSEQ multiplex PCR; TCRdb keeps in-frame clones, though not all of them. The repertoire holds about 80,000 clones, with around 90% as singletons. The sample here was PBMCs, taken around atezolizumab (anti-PD-L1) treatment. The receptors come from a woman in her sixties or seventies with urothelial cancer. The CDR3 runs from the conserved cysteine through the conserved F or W. Fields, in order: V gene, J gene, D gene, clone size, CDR3 protein, CDR3 DNA. A D gene is named only where the DNA matches it firmly. Clone sizes are given selectively: once, few, many, or a class where the clone is expanded.

>TRBV9|TRBJ2-1|-|-
CASSVAGLAPYNEQFF
TGTGCCAGCAGCGTAGCGGGCCTAGCGCCCTACAATGAGCAGTTCTTC
>TRBV27|TRBJ2-1|TRBD2|-
CASINSGGAYNEQFF
TGTGCCAGCATCAATAGCGGGGGGGCCTACAATGAGCAGTTCTTC
>TRBV20-1|TRBJ2-7|-|once
CSATPSYEQYF
TGCAGTGCTACCCCGTCCTACGAGCAGTACTTC
>TRBV5-5|TRBJ1-4|TRBD1|-
CASRSPGTDEKLFF
TGTGCCAGCAGGAGTCCGGGGACAGACGAAAAACTGTTTTTT
>TRBV5-1|TRBJ2-7|-|-
CASRPLEGPGYEQYF
TGCGCCAGCAGACCCCTGGAGGGACCGGGCTACGAGCAGTACTTC
>TRBV5-1|TRBJ2-3|-|-
CASSFPGASTDTQYF
TGCGCCAGCAGCTTTCCAGGGGCCTCTACAGATACGCAGTATTTT
>TRBV5-6|TRBJ1-4|-|-
CASSLALGWGPTNEKLFF
TGTGCCAGCAGCTTGGCGTTGGGTTGGGGCCCAACTAATGAAAAACTGTTTTTT
>TRBV27|TRBJ1-2|-|-
CASSLSPPSVYGYTF
TGTGCCAGCAGTTTAAGTCCGCCCTCGGTCTATGGCTACACCTTC
>TRBV18|TRBJ2-3|TRBD2|-
CASSPVLSGGTDTQYF
TGTGCCAGCTCACCTGTGCTTAGCGGGGGGACAGATACGCAGTATTTT
>TRBV5-1|TRBJ1-5|TRBD1|-
CASRPPTGQDSNQPQHF
TGCGCCAGCAGACCGCCAACCGGACAGGATAGCAATCAGCCCCAGCATTTT
>TRBV5-1|TRBJ1-2|-|-
CASSPAVTNSGRNVYTF
TGCGCCAGCAGCCCTGCGGTAACCAACTCGGGGAGGAATGTCTACACCTTC
>TRBV19|TRBJ1-1|TRBD1|-
CASSFPGQGTEAFF
TGTGCCAGTAGTTTCCCGGGACAGGGAACTGAAGCTTTCTTT
>TRBV2|TRBJ2-7|-|many
CASSNNPSGDEQYF
TGTGCCAGCAGCAACAACCCATCAGGGGACGAGCAGTACTTC
>TRBV27|TRBJ2-2|TRBD1|few
CASSSQGAGTGELFF
TGTGCCAGCAGTTCACAGGGGGCGGGCACCGGGGAGCTGTTTTTT
>TRBV5-5|TRBJ1-4|TRBD1|-
CASSLARGMGEEKLFF
TGTGCCAGCAGCTTGGCCAGGGGGATGGGCGAAGAAAAACTGTTTTTT
>TRBV7-2|TRBJ2-3|TRBD2|-
CASSPGGENTDTQYF
TGTGCCAGCAGCCCCGGGGGGGAAAACACAGATACGCAGTATTTT
>TRBV5-1|TRBJ2-5|TRBD2|once
CASSLGGLAAFQETQYF
TGCGCCAGCAGCTTGGGGGGACTAGCGGCCTTCCAAGAGACCCAGTACTTC
>TRBV5-6|TRBJ2-5|-|-
CASSLVGRAQETQYF
TGTGCCAGCAGCTTGGTTGGCAGGGCTCAAGAGACCCAGTACTTC